This T cell receptor beta chain emerged from a study of blood T cell repertoires in COVID-19 (dated by TCRdb to 2020 to 2021). Turning to the overall study: The collaborator samples originated in the United States, Italy and Spain and spanned the acute and convalescent phases of COVID-19. The material from the prospective study consisted of cDNA or gDNA derived from T cells, B-cell-depleted T cells, or PBMCs. Deeply sampled blood TCRbeta repertoires from subjects exposed to, actively infected with, or recovered from COVID-19 were included in the dataset. The repertoires were released in a freely available public database meant as a resource for research on the immune response to SARS-CoV-2. The samples were drawn from two sources: the first 160 participants of the ongoing ImmuneRACE study, and over 1,000 subjects contributed by 6 global collaborators. Nearly every sample came with metadata listing a de-identified subject ID, COVID-19 status, age in years and sex. HLA class I and class II types, where available, came from metadata supplied by the sample provider rather than from assay-based typing. The paper's findings and limits, for the study overall: Clinical and demographic metadata were provided uncurated, with the amount varying by source and participant.

In the case of this clone: What antigen it recognizes has not been identified. Base qualities are not recorded, but no much larger clone differs from it by a single base.

The CDR3 holds 16 amino acids from the cysteine to the phenylalanine. The entry retains the CDR3 DNA only, 48 bases that are in frame from base 1. From V the trimming removes 2 bases and from J it removes 3 bases, while the gene matches leave 3 bases of the junction unaccounted for. From the germline V gene, CDR1 is MNHEY and CDR2 is SVGAGI. TCRbeta CDR3 regions were amplified from genomic DNA using the immunoSEQ Assay, a bias-controlled multiplex PCR. From the authors' description of their analysis: The number of nucleated cells in each sample was estimated by amplification of reference gene primers within the assay. Sequence reads were collapsed and filtered to measure the absolute abundance of every unique TCRbeta CDR3 rearrangement. For each sample, productive Simpson clonality was calculated by taking the square root of Simpson's diversity index across productive rearrangements. TCRdb obtained this table from immuneACCESS and retained in-frame rearrangements with V and J assigned. These tables miss some clones; where compared with another copy, unresolved V genes account for less than half of the shortfall, and the remainder is unexplained. V and J calls plus clone size are reproduced from that table; the DNA served to infer D and trimming. The sample data list 110,000 or so clones, and 75% to 90% of these were observed just once. Roughly 8% of the sample goes to the ten largest clones.

The collaborating institutions used their own protocols to collect whole blood in K2EDTA tubes. For TCRbeta analysis, collaborators shipped samples as frozen whole blood, isolated PBMCs, or DNA extracted from either of those sample types. The V gene is TRBV6-5 and the J gene is TRBJ2-7; the junction holds 14 bases that match TRBD2. The clonotype originates from a woman aged 35 to 49 with acute or convalescent COVID-19. Sequencing was carried out using peripheral blood. At the DNA level, the sequence is TGTGCCAGCAGTTACGGACTAGCGGGGGGAAACTACGAGCAGTACTTC. Translation gives CASSYGLAGGNYEQYF.